The T cell receptor (beta chain) under discussion was sequenced for a study of T-cell reconstitution after alpha-beta-depleted transplantation in children. Unique molecular identifiers featured in how the TCRbeta library was prepared. TCRdb reprocessed the PCR reads via MiXCR and lists one record per CDR3 protein. This sample has some 500,000 distinct CDR3 sequences; around 20% occur once, and the top ten carry over 3%. V lost 1 base to trimming and J lost 0 bases, with 10 bases between them. This CDR3 comprises 15 residues. This clonotype was seen ten or more times. The sequences come from PBMCs from the stem cell graft donor, collected from the stem cell graft. This clonotype originated in a human donor who donated a stem cell graft to a child with acute lymphoblastic leukemia. The chain joins TRBV12-3 or TRBV12-4 to TRBJ2-7; D unresolved. CDR3 nucleotide sequence: TGTGCCAGCAGTTTAGGCCCGGAGAGCTCCTACGAGCAGTACTTC. Protein product: CASSLGPESSYEQYF.